The TCR beta chain under discussion was sequenced for a study of blood T cell repertoires in COVID-19. On the study more broadly: The samples span acute and convalescent COVID-19 from the United States, Italy and Spain. The analysed material was cDNA or gDNA that came from T cells, B-cell-depleted T cells, or PBMCs.

Concerning this clone: In the same sample, other DNA sequences code for this CDR3.

Trimming left V 7 bases short and J 0 bases short, with 9 bases between. Germline lookup yields CDR1 SNHLY and CDR2 FYNNEI. This CDR3 has 13 residues. In the original processing: Estimation of nucleated cell counts was performed using reference gene primer amplification. Clones were sequenced by immunoSEQ multiplex PCR, and TCRdb holds only the in-frame ones, with some missing. V and J calls plus clone size are reproduced from that table; the DNA served to infer D and trimming. The repertoire consists of about 300,000 clones, with 70% to 90% occurring once and the leading ten covering about 1.2%. This TCR was recovered from a man in his 70s with acute or convalescent COVID-19. The specimen sequenced was peripheral blood. The V gene is TRBV2, the J gene TRBJ1-1; maybe TRBD1 (5 bases). In DNA, the CDR3 is TGTGCCAGCAAAGACAGAGTGAACACTGAAGCTTTCTTT. Protein: CASKDRVNTEAFF.